This T cell receptor beta chain was profiled in a study of blood T cell repertoires in COVID-19. The wider study: T cells, B-cell-depleted T cells, or PBMCs provided the cDNA or gDNA that served as material.

Per the study methods: Cell counts per sample came from amplifying reference gene primers. The repertoire was sequenced with immunoSEQ multiplex PCR; TCRdb's copy has only in-frame clones and lacks some. From that table come the V and J calls and clone size; the DNA was used to work out D and trimming. This repertoire shows some 85,000 clones, over 60% found once; its top ten account for approximately 19%. CDR1 and CDR2 from the germline V gene are SNHLY and FYNNEI. The CDR3 is 15 amino acids. With 4 bases clipped from V and 4 bases from J, the junction kept 7 bases outside the gene matches. The TCR was taken from a woman of 80 years or more with active or convalescent COVID-19. The chain links TRBV2 to TRBJ2-5; 9 bases fit TRBD2. Sequencing was carried out using peripheral blood. The CDR3 nucleotides read TGTGCCAGCAGTGTGTTCAGCGGGGGGCGAGAGACCCAGTACTTC. Translating it yields CASSVFSGGRETQYF.